This entry lists 16 T cell receptor beta chains sequenced from one sample in a study of T cells after yellow fever vaccination. TCRdb re-derived calls from the 5' RACE reads in MiXCR, one entry per CDR3 protein. The sample lists 30,000 to 35,000 distinct CDR3 sequences, around 7% occurring once. This sample comprised PBMCs, either bulk or a sorted T-cell subset (CD4+, CD8+, memory, or dextramer-sorted; not recorded which), obtained on the day of the first yellow fever vaccination. Receptors were obtained from a man between 18 and 35 years old who received the YFV17D yellow fever vaccine.

In this sample, this clonotype turned up many times. J is TRBJ1-1 and V is TRBV18, with 8 bases that match TRBD1. This CDR3 contains 15 residues. The ends lost 3 bases at V and 0 bases at J; junction bases unmatched: 3. The germline V gene has CDR1 KGHSH and CDR2 LQKENI. The CDR3 bases are TGTGCCAGCTCACCCGGACAGGGTTTGAACACTGAAGCTTTCTTT. Protein product: CASSPGQGLNTEAFF.

In its sample, this clonotype was seen many times. J is TRBJ1-2 and V is TRBV25-1, with D hard to call. Germline values: CDR1 MGHDK, CDR2 SYGVNS. There are 14 residues in the CDR3. V was trimmed by 4 bases and J by 3 bases, leaving 12 bases between them. The CDR3 sequence is CASSGQERHYGYTF. Here the CDR3 DNA reads TGTGCCAGCAGTGGGCAGGAGCGCCACTATGGCTACACCTTC.

This clonotype was found many times. V gene TRBV20-1 combines with J gene TRBJ2-7; 8 positions agree with TRBD1. CDR3 size: 15 residues. The V and J ends lost 2 bases and 3 bases, in that order; junction bases with no gene match: 9. Looked up from germline, CDR1 is DFQATT and CDR2 is SNEGSKA (reference sequence). Written as DNA, the CDR3 is TGCAGTGCTAGAATCCCGACAGGGGTAGACTACGAGCAGTACTTC. Translation: CSARIPTGVDYEQYF.

This clonotype was observed at least ten times. The chain employs TRBV28 and TRBJ2-7, with D possibly being TRBD1 or TRBD2 (5 bases each). V lost 6 bases and J lost 1, with 16 bases in between. Per germline, CDR1 MDHEN and CDR2 SYDVKM. CDR3 length: 15 amino acids. CDR3: CASSPGTAWSYEQYV. The CDR3 region has the DNA TGTGCCAGCAGCCCGGGGACCGCATGGTCCTACGAGCAGTACGTC.

This clonotype has at least ten counts. The gene calls are TRBV20-1 and TRBJ2-7, with D hard to call. CDR3 length equals 13 residues. Per germline, CDR1 DFQATT and CDR2 SNEGSKA (reference sequence). The V gene lost 6 bases and the J gene lost 2 bases, with 14 bases spanning the gap. The CDR3: CSATPGVPYEQYV. The CDR3 DNA reads as TGCAGTGCCACTCCTGGGGTCCCCTACGAGCAGTACGTC.

This clonotype was seen many times. The chain uses TRBV7-2 and TRBJ2-2; TRBD1 aligns across 7 bases. The CDR3 length is 14 residues. Per the germline V gene, CDR1 is SGHTA and CDR2 is FQGNSA. Trimming removed 8 bases from V and 4 bases from J; junction bases left unmatched: 7. CDR3: CASAKGAGTGELFF. The CDR3 bases are TGTGCCAGCGCCAAGGGGGCCGGCACCGGGGAGCTGTTTTTT.

This clonotype turned up a few times. The chain has TRBV10-3 and TRBJ1-2; no clear D gene. Trimming left V 8 bases short and J 3 bases short, with 10 bases between. Germline CDR1 reads ENHRY; CDR2 reads SYGVKD. The CDR3 totals 12 residues. Written as DNA, the CDR3 is TGTGCCATCCGCGGCCTGGACTATGGCTACACCTTC. Protein sequence: CAIRGLDYGYTF.

This clonotype is judged medium-sized. The chain recombines TRBV11-3 with TRBJ2-1; the match to TRBD2 covers 15 bases. The CDR3 has 16 residues. Germline V gene sequence: CDR1 SGHNT, CDR2 YENEEA. J gave up 6 bases and V 1 base, and 1 base lay outside the gene matches. The chain's CDR3 is CASSLGTSGGANEQFF. The CDR3 nucleotides read TGTGCCAGCAGCTTAGGGACTAGCGGGGGGGCCAATGAGCAGTTCTTC.

This clonotype has a count of ten or more. The chain uses TRBV10-2 and TRBJ2-7; 9 bases are shared with TRBD1. Losses at the gene ends were 7 bases for V and 3 bases for J; bases not matched to a gene: 16. There are 17 residues in the CDR3. Germline V gene lookup returns CDR1 WSHSY and CDR2 SAAADI. The DNA for the CDR3 is TGCGCCAGCACCGATCCCGTGGGACAGGGTCTCAACTACGAGCAGTACTTC. This encodes CASTDPVGQGLNYEQYF.

This clonotype was picked up many times. V and J are TRBV6-1 and TRBJ2-7; D may be TRBD1 (6 bases). V lost 10 bases and J 0 bases, leaving 16 bases between the germline ends. The CDR3 length is 14 residues. The germline gives CDR1 MNHNS, CDR2 SASEGT. CDR3 loop: CATLLGGASYEQYF. The CDR3 DNA sequence: TGTGCCACCTTACTTGGGGGCGCCTCCTACGAGCAGTACTTC.

In its sample, this clonotype was seen many times. The rearrangement links TRBV7-2 to TRBJ2-2; D not resolved. Germline V gives CDR1 SGHTA, CDR2 FQGNSA. With 3 bases removed from V and 2 bases from J, the gap between germline ends came to 10 bases. This CDR3 contains 15 residues. This chain's CDR3 is CASSFIQVNTGELFF. In DNA form, the CDR3 reads TGTGCCAGCAGCTTTATCCAGGTCAACACCGGGGAGCTGTTTTTT.

This clonotype was counted ten times or more. The gene calls are TRBV5-1 and TRBJ2-1; D gene ambiguous. Germline assignment: CDR1 SGHRS and CDR2 YFSETQ. CDR3 length equals 15 residues. Trimming cost V 0 bases and J 0 bases, with 7 bases left between them. This CDR3 is CASSLALLSYNEQFF. The CDR3 DNA follows: TGCGCCAGCAGCTTGGCCCTACTCTCCTACAATGAGCAGTTCTTC.

The chain employs TRBV5-4 and TRBJ2-2; no firm D call. Germline V gene lookup returns CDR1 SGHNT and CDR2 YYREEE (reference sequence). Deletions cut 0 bases from V and 0 bases from J, with 3 bases between. The CDR3 runs 14 residues. For the CDR3, the DNA is TGTGCCAGCAGCTTGGCGGCGAACACCGGGGAGCTGTTTTTT. It is translated as CASSLAANTGELFF.

There are many counts of this clonotype. The CDR3 coding sequence is TGTGCCAGCTCACCAGAGACAGGGGCGGTCCACGAGCAGTACTTC. This gives the protein CASSPETGAVHEQYF. The rearrangement joins TRBV18 to TRBJ2-7; 8 bases align to TRBD1. Trimming cost V 2 bases and J 5 bases; bases outside gene matches: 8. The CDR3 totals 15 residues. CDR1 is KGHSH and CDR2 is LQKENI in the germline V gene.

This clonotype was recorded many times. This chain uses TRBV18 with TRBJ2-2, with D possibly being TRBD2 (5 bases). Trimming left V 2 bases short and J 1 base short, with 5 bases between. Germline CDR1 KGHSH, CDR2 LQKENI. This CDR3 has 14 amino acids. The CDR3 here is CASSPAGNTGELFF. The CDR3 DNA is TGTGCCAGCTCACCAGCGGGGAACACCGGGGAGCTGTTTTTT. The full variable domain, its missing parts supplied by reference TRBV18 and TRBJ2-2, is NAGVMQNPRHLVRRRGQEARLRCSPMKGHSHVYWYRQLPEEGLKFMVYLQKENIIDESGMPKERFSAEFPKEGPSILRIQQVVRGDSAAYFCASSPAGNTGELFFGEGSRLTVL.

This clonotype was counted many times. The chain combines TRBV27 with TRBJ2-2; 8 bases are shared with TRBD2. CDR1 and CDR2 from the germline V gene are MNHEY and SMNVEV (reference sequence). V shed 5 bases, J shed 5 bases, and the junction held 7 bases outside the gene matches. The CDR3 is 15 residues long. DNA of the CDR3: TGTGCCAGCAGTCCGGGACTAGTTGGAACCGGGGAGCTGTTTTTT. Amino acids: CASSPGLVGTGELFF.